These 31 T cell receptor beta chains originate from one sample sequenced in a study of OX40 agonist ivuxolimab in advanced cancers. The library was obtained by the immunoSEQ multiplex PCR assay. The source is immuneACCESS, and TCRdb retained only in-frame sequences with V and J called. Part of the clones is not carried over; for the studies checked, unresolved V genes explain less than half of this, and the remainder is unexplained. The sample table records nearly 25,000 clones; 79% of these occur just once. The ten largest clonotypes hold 9.5% to 15% of the sample. The input for sequencing was CD4+ or CD8+ T cells sorted from blood, taken in a trial of the OX40 agonist ivuxolimab. Receptor source: an adult with an advanced solid tumor such as melanoma, head and neck, liver or kidney cancer.

J is TRBJ2-5 and V is TRBV5-1; tentatively, D is TRBD1 or TRBD2 (6 bases each). Matching the DNA end better, TRBJ2-7 makes the J call doubtful. The CDR3 is 13 residues long. Germline V gene sequence: CDR1 SGHRS, CDR2 YFSETQ. The CDR3 protein is CASSFWGAGEQYF. The CDR3 DNA reads as TGCGCCAGCAGCTTTTGGGGGGCTGGCGAGCAGTACTTC.

The V and J genes are TRBV6-1 and TRBJ2-7; D is unresolved. Germline lookup yields CDR1 MNHNS and CDR2 SASEGT. The CDR3 runs 15 residues. Trimming pared 1 base from V and 1 base from J, leaving 11 bases between. CDR3: CASSEGTLNSYEQYF. Written as DNA, the CDR3 is TGTGCCAGCAGTGAAGGGACGTTGAATTCCTACGAGCAGTACTTC.

This clone was found a few times. The rearrangement uses TRBV10-3 and TRBJ2-1, with D perhaps matching TRBD2 (5 bases). The ends were cut back, 2 bases at V and 2 bases at J, with 10 bases in the middle. Germline V lookup: CDR1 ENHRY, CDR2 SYGVKD. This CDR3 comprises 15 residues. The DNA of the CDR3 is TGTGCCATCAGTGAGGGGAGTACCACCTACAATGAGCAGTTCTTC. Its protein product is CAISEGSTTYNEQFF.

J is TRBJ1-1 and V is TRBV2; D perhaps matches TRBD1 (6 bases). From germline, CDR1 is SNHLY and CDR2 FYNNEI. The germline V and J ends were trimmed by 5 bases and 7 bases, with 17 bases remaining between them. The CDR3 runs 14 residues. The CDR3 bases are TGTGCCAGCAGTTACCAGGGACAAGGCGATGAAGCTTTCTTT. Its protein product is CASSYQGQGDEAFF.

The chain couples TRBV29-1 to TRBJ2-6; D may be TRBD1 (6 bases). V shed 6 bases and J shed 0 bases, with 9 bases lying between them. The CDR3 has 14 amino acids. The V gene's germline CDR1 is SQVTM and CDR2 ANQGSEA. CDR3 DNA: TGCAGCGTCACACAGGGCTCTGGGGCCAACGTCCTGACTTTC. Protein sequence: CSVTQGSGANVLTF.

V is TRBV19 and J is TRBJ2-5; 7 bases align to TRBD2. The CDR3 spans 13 residues. Per germline, CDR1 LNHDA and CDR2 SQIVND (reference sequence). J was trimmed by 5 bases and V by 4 bases; bases with no gene match: 4. This CDR3 is CASSTNGGETQYF. Here the CDR3 DNA reads TGTGCCAGTAGTACGAACGGGGGGGAGACCCAGTACTTC.

The CDR3 is CASSLGGQGKLDTQYF. CDR3 sequence (DNA): TGTGCCAGCAGCTTAGGAGGACAGGGAAAACTAGATACGCAGTATTTT. The chain uses TRBV11-2 and TRBJ2-3, with 8 bases identical to TRBD1. Unmatched junction bases numbered 8, after V lost 1 base and J lost 5 bases. Germline CDR1 reads SGHAT; CDR2 reads FQNNGV. This CDR3 region has 16 residues. The full variable domain, with the rest looked up from reference TRBV11-2 and TRBJ2-3, is EAGVAQSPRYKIIEKRQSVAFWCNPISGHATLYWYQQILGQGPKLLIQFQNNGVVDDSQLPKDRFSAERLKGVDSTLKIQPAKLEDSAVYLCASSLGGQGKLDTQYFGPGTRLTVL.

This clone was observed a few times. The genes are TRBV7-9 and TRBJ1-2, with D possibly being TRBD1 (6 bases). CDR1 SEHNR and CDR2 FQNEAQ come from the germline V gene (reference sequence). The CDR3 sequence is 12 residues long. V was shortened by 8 bases and J by 8 bases, with 15 bases between the two germline ends. The DNA for the CDR3 is TGTGCCAGCTCCTCAGGGGCGGGAGGCTACACCTTC. This sequence encodes CASSSGAGGYTF.

V usage is TRBV7-9 and J usage is TRBJ1-2; 7 bases are a match to TRBD1. Trimming at V came to 4 bases and at J to 2 bases, leaving 10 bases not matched to a gene. Germline V gene lookup returns CDR1 SEHNR and CDR2 FQNEAQ (reference sequence). The CDR3 loop spans 16 amino acids. The CDR3 DNA is TGTGCCAGCAGCTCCATTACAGGGGAAGCGAACTATGGCTACACCTTC. It translates to CASSSITGEANYGYTF.

CDR3 protein: CASSTGTTSYEQYF. DNA for the CDR3: TGTGCCAGCTCCACCGGGACAACATCCTACGAGCAGTACTTC. The chain links TRBV18 to TRBJ2-7, with D possibly matching TRBD1 (6 bases). The V and J ends lost 6 bases and 1 base respectively, with 13 bases between them. Germline V CDR1 and CDR2: KGHSH, LQKENI. The CDR3 extends over 14 amino acids.

CDR3 amino acids: CASSNPGGQNTGELFF. The DNA of the CDR3 is TGTGCCAGCAGCAACCCGGGGGGGCAGAACACCGGGGAGCTGTTTTTT. This chain links TRBV7-7 with TRBJ2-2; 8 positions match TRBD2. This CDR3 spans 16 amino acids. Germline V gene sequence: CDR1 SSHAT, CDR2 FNYEAQ (reference sequence). Unmatched junction bases numbered 6, after V lost 5 bases and J lost 1 base.

The V call is TRBV6-5, the J call TRBJ2-7; D is perhaps TRBD2 (5 bases). The CDR3 totals 14 residues. Germline values: CDR1 MNHEY, CDR2 SVGAGI. Trimming shortened V by 2 bases and J by 2 bases, and 10 bases separated the two germline ends. The CDR3 region is CASSYGASPYEQYF. In nucleotides, the CDR3 is TGTGCCAGCAGTTACGGAGCTAGCCCCTACGAGCAGTACTTC.

The chain is built from TRBV7-8 and TRBJ1-5, with a tentative D call TRBD1 (5 bases). This CDR3 contains 16 residues. V lost 0 bases, J lost 0 bases, and 9 bases lay in between. The germline V gene has CDR1 SGHVS and CDR2 FQNEAQ. The CDR3 is CASSLAGGNSNQPQHF. CDR3 DNA sequence: TGTGCCAGCAGCTTAGCGGGGGGGAATAGCAATCAGCCCCAGCATTTT. Looking up the rest from reference TRBV7-8 and TRBJ1-5 gives the full variable domain: GAGVSQSPRYKVAKRGQDVALRCDPISGHVSLFWYQQALGQGPEFLTYFQNEAQLDKSGLPSDRFFAERPEGSVSTLKIQRTQQEDSAVYLCASSLAGGNSNQPQHFGDGTRLSIL.

This clone has just one count. The chain has TRBV30 and TRBJ1-1, with 7 bases aligning to TRBD1. CDR1 GTSNPN and CDR2 SVGIG come from the germline V gene (reference sequence). V lost 4 bases, J lost 1 base, and 6 bases stayed unmatched. The CDR3 totals 14 residues. In DNA form, the CDR3 reads TGTGCCTGGACATGGGGGACAGCGAACACTGAAGCTTTCTTT. Amino acids: CAWTWGTANTEAFF.

J is TRBJ1-2 and V is TRBV6-1; D unresolved. CDR1 and CDR2 from the germline V gene are MNHNS and SASEGT. Trimming took 2 bases from V and 7 from J, leaving 14 bases between them. The CDR3 has 14 residues. CDR3 protein: CASSESNNLGGYTF. The CDR3 DNA follows: TGTGCCAGCAGTGAAAGCAACAATTTAGGTGGCTACACCTTC.

The genes are TRBV5-8 and TRBJ1-5; D is unresolved. There are 11 residues in the CDR3. Germline V gene lookup returns CDR1 SGHTS and CDR2 YDEGEE. Trimming removed 2 bases at V and 4 bases at J, with 1 base between. CDR3: CASSFNQPQHF. The CDR3 nucleotides read TGTGCCAGCAGCTTTAATCAGCCCCAGCATTTT.

The rearrangement links TRBV7-6 to TRBJ2-5; maybe TRBD1 (5 bases). TRBJ2-7 explains the end of the DNA better; the J call may be wrong. This CDR3 contains 12 residues. Germline V lookup: CDR1 SGHVS, CDR2 FNYEAQ. The CDR3 nucleotides read TGTGCCAGCAGCTCAAGCAGGGTCGAGCAGTACTTC. Protein sequence: CASSSSRVEQYF.

V and J are TRBV5-1 and TRBJ1-1, with no clear D. The CDR3 runs 14 residues. Trimming removed 0 bases from V and 2 bases from J, with 8 bases in between. Germline CDR1 reads SGHRS; CDR2 reads YFSETQ. The CDR3 loop reads CASSLVGLNTEAFF. The DNA for the CDR3 is TGCGCCAGCAGCTTGGTAGGCCTAAACACTGAAGCTTTCTTT.

V is TRBV27 and J is TRBJ1-2, with D uncertain. Looked up from germline, CDR1 is MNHEY and CDR2 is SMNVEV (reference sequence). V was shortened by 0 bases and J by 3 bases, with 14 bases between the two germline ends. The CDR3 loop spans 16 amino acids. In DNA, the CDR3 is TGTGCCAGCAGTTTATCGGGCCCCGAGAGGTACTATGGCTACACCTTC. Its translation is CASSLSGPERYYGYTF.

The rearrangement uses TRBV11-3 and TRBJ2-7; 9 nucleotides match TRBD1. The CDR3 runs 15 residues. The J segment lost 3 bases and the V segment lost 2 bases, leaving 5 bases of the junction unmatched. Germline V gene lookup returns CDR1 SGHNT and CDR2 YENEEA. CDR3 residues: CASSLSGTGIYEQYF. As DNA, the CDR3 is TGTGCCAGCAGCTTATCCGGGACAGGGATCTACGAGCAGTACTTC.

V is TRBV2 and J is TRBJ2-7; TRBD1 matches at 9 bases. This CDR3 is built from 16 residues. V dropped 3 bases and J dropped 5; count of bases not matched to a gene: 11. Germline V gives CDR1 SNHLY, CDR2 FYNNEI. CDR3 in DNA: TGTGCCAGCAGTGACCCCAGGGGGACAGGGACCCACGAGCAGTACTTC. Protein: CASSDPRGTGTHEQYF.

The rearrangement links TRBV5-1 to TRBJ2-3; D uncertain. V was shortened by 0 bases and J by 4 bases, with 15 bases between the two germline ends. In germline, CDR1 is SGHRS, CDR2 YFSETQ. The CDR3 is 16 residues long. CDR3 coding DNA: TGCGCCAGCAGCTTGGGGTGGCTAGATTCCCCAGATACGCAGTATTTT. Protein product: CASSLGWLDSPDTQYF.

The chain combines TRBV19 with TRBJ1-5; D not resolved. The V gene's germline CDR1 is LNHDA and CDR2 SQIVND (reference sequence). Between the trimmed V and J ends, which lost 5 bases and 1 base, there was a span of 15 bases. This CDR3 spans 16 amino acids. The DNA of the CDR3 is TGTGCCAGTAGTCCCTTTAGTAGAGGAAGCAATCAGCCCCAGCATTTT. As protein: CASSPFSRGSNQPQHF.

The sample holds one count of this clone. The J gene is TRBJ1-3, the V gene TRBV5-1; 7 bases line up with TRBD1. The J segment lost 2 bases and the V segment lost 3 bases, leaving 8 bases of the junction unmatched. Germline V gene sequence: CDR1 SGHRS, CDR2 YFSETQ. The CDR3 is 16 amino acids. The CDR3 DNA reads TGCGCCAGCAGCTGGTTTGGGCAGGGGGCTGGAAACACCATATATTTT. This translates into CASSWFGQGAGNTIYF.

This clone has more than one count but fewer than ten. The genes are TRBV5-3 and TRBJ2-1; 9 nucleotides line up with TRBD2. TRBV5-3 is labeled an ORF, and its function is uncertain. With V trimmed by 3 bases and J by 0 bases, 4 bases remained unmatched. The CDR3 runs to 16 residues. CDR3 sequence reads: CARSCSGGSSYNEQFF. The CDR3 DNA reads TGTGCCAGAAGCTGTAGCGGGGGTAGCTCCTACAATGAGCAGTTCTTC.

This clone was found once. This chain links TRBV27 with TRBJ2-3, with TRBD1 matching over 9 bases. The V gene's germline CDR1 is MNHEY and CDR2 SMNVEV (reference sequence). Trimming cost V 5 bases and J 1 base; bases outside gene matches: 7. The CDR3 has 16 residues. The CDR3 spells CASSLWTGARTDTQYF. CDR3 nucleotide sequence: TGTGCCAGCAGTCTCTGGACAGGGGCCCGCACAGATACGCAGTATTTT.

This clone is categorized as medium-sized. Other DNA sequences in this specimen translate into the identical CDR3. The chain links TRBV29-1 to TRBJ1-1, with unresolved D. The V end was cut by 5 bases, the J end by 0 bases, with 4 bases between. The CDR3 is 11 residues long. Germline CDR1 SQVTM, CDR2 ANQGSEA. The CDR3 nucleotides read TGCAGCGTTACGGTGAACACTGAAGCTTTCTTT. Translating gives CSVTVNTEAFF.

The chain is built from TRBV29-1 and TRBJ2-2; no clear D gene. This CDR3 contains 12 residues. The V gene's germline CDR1 is SQVTM and CDR2 ANQGSEA. V was shortened by 3 bases and J by 6 bases, with 8 bases between the two germline ends. The CDR3 region is CSVEKGAGELFF. CDR3 nucleotides: TGCAGCGTTGAGAAGGGTGCCGGGGAGCTGTTTTTT.

The chain joins TRBV5-1 to TRBJ2-7; D ambiguous. The CDR3 is made up of 14 amino acids. CDR1 is SGHRS, CDR2 YFSETQ, per germline. Trimming stripped 4 bases from V and 1 base from J, with 12 bases between. The DNA of the CDR3 is TGCGCCAGCAGCGTGCAGGAGTCTTCCTACGAGCAGTACTTC. Protein: CASSVQESSYEQYF. The entire variable domain, with the rest obtained from reference TRBV5-1 and TRBJ2-7, is as follows: KAGVTQTPRYLIKTRGQQVTLSCSPISGHRSVSWYQQTPGQGLQFLFEYFSETQRNKGNFPGRFSGRQFSNSRSEMNVSTLELGDSALYLCASSVQESSYEQYFGPGTRLTVT.

V is TRBV2 and J is TRBJ1-1; 7 bases fit TRBD1. The CDR3 is made up of 15 amino acids. Germline V gene data show CDR1 as SNHLY and CDR2 as FYNNEI. The junction had 11 bases not matched to a gene; V was cut back by 9 bases and J by 1 base. The CDR3 spells CASIEFRDRNTEAFF. CDR3 coding DNA: TGTGCCAGTATAGAATTCCGGGACAGGAACACTGAAGCTTTCTTT.

In the case of this clone: Additional DNA sequences in this sample encode the identical CDR3. The chain uses TRBV29-1 and TRBJ2-5; 8 bases are a match to TRBD1. The DNA end is more similar to TRBJ2-7, so the J call may be wrong. The CDR3 spans 11 residues. Germline V lookup: CDR1 SQVTM, CDR2 ANQGSEA. CDR3 sequence (DNA): TGCAGCGTTGGGACAGGGTACGAGCAGTACTTC. This encodes CSVGTGYEQYF.